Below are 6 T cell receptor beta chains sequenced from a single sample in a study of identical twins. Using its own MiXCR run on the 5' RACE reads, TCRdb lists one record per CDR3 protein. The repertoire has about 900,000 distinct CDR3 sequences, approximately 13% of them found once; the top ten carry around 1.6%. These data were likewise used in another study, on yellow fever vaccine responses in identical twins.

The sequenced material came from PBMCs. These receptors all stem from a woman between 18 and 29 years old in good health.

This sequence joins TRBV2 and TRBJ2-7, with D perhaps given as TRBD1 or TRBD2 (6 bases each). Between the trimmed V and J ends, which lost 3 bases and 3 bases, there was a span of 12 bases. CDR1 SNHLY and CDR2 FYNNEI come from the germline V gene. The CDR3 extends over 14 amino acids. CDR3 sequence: CASSDWGAGYEQYF. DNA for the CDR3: TGTGCCAGCAGTGACTGGGGGGCAGGCTACGAGCAGTACTTC.

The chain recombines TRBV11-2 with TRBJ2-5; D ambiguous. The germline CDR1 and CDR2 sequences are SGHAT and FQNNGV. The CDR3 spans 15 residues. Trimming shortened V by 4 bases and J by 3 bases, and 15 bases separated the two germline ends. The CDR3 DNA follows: TGTGCCAGCAGCTCCTTGGGTAGACTGGAAGAGACCCAGTACTTC. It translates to CASSSLGRLEETQYF.

CDR3 bases: TGTGCCAGCAGTGAACTCCCATCTGCGGGGGGCACAGATACGCAGTATTTT. Amino acids: CASSELPSAGGTDTQYF. The V gene is TRBV2, the J gene TRBJ2-3; 7 bases match TRBD2. Per the germline V gene, CDR1 is SNHLY and CDR2 is FYNNEI. V gave up 2 bases and J gave up 1 base; unmatched junction bases: 9. The CDR3 length is 17 residues.

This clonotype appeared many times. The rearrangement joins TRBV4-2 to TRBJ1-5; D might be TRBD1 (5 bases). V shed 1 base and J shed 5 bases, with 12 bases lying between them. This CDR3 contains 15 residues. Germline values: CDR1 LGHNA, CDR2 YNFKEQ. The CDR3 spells CASSQGGVRDQPQHF. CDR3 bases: TGTGCCAGCAGCCAAGGAGGGGTCCGGGATCAGCCCCAGCATTTT.

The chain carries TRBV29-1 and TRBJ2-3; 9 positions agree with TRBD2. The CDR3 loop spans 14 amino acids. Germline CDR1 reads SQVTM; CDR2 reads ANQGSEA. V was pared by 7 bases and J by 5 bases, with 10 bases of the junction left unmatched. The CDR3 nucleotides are TGCAGCGCCGAGTCTCTAGCGGGGAGAGATACGCAGTATTTT. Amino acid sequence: CSAESLAGRDTQYF.

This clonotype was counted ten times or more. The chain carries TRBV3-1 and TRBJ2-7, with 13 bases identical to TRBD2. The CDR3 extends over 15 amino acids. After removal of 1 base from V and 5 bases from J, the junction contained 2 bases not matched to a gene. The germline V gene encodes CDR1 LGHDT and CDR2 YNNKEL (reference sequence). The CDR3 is CASSQGTSGSDEQYF. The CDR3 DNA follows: TGTGCCAGCAGCCAAGGGACTAGCGGGAGCGACGAGCAGTACTTC.